These 11 T cell receptor beta chains were all obtained from the same sample, sequenced in a study of blood T cell repertoires in COVID-19 (dated by TCRdb to 2018 to 2020). Library preparation used the immunoSEQ multiplex PCR assay. What TCRdb holds here is the immuneACCESS table cut down to in-frame rearrangements. Part of the clones is not present; checked against another copy, under half of the missing clones reflect an unresolved V gene, and the others are unexplained. Present in this sample are about 180,000 clones, 75% to 90% of which were seen just once. The ten largest make up 6.5% to 9% of the sample. Sequencing used peripheral blood. These receptors all stem from a woman in her thirties or forties with COVID-19, enrolled during active disease.

The chain couples TRBV19 to TRBJ2-6; tentatively, D is TRBD2 (5 bases). Germline loops: CDR1 LNHDA, CDR2 SQIVND (reference sequence). The CDR3 runs 13 residues. V was pared by 6 bases and J by 3 bases, with 6 bases between. The CDR3 spells CASRRVGANVLTF. DNA of the CDR3: TGTGCCAGTAGGCGGGTTGGGGCCAACGTCCTGACTTTC.

The chain has TRBV6-2 or TRBV6-3 and TRBJ1-2, with D unclear. This CDR3 region has 15 residues. Germline V CDR1 and CDR2: MNHEY, SVGEGT. Between the trimmed V and J ends, which lost 2 bases and 5 bases, there was a span of 15 bases. The CDR3 DNA reads TGTGCCAGCAGTTACCCAACGCTACTATATTATGGCTACACCTTC. Residues: CASSYPTLLYYGYTF.

The chain uses TRBV6-6 and TRBJ2-6; 7 bases align to TRBD1. Germline V gene data show CDR1 as MNHNY and CDR2 as SVGAGI (reference sequence). The CDR3 contains 15 residues. The V and J ends lost 7 bases and 2 bases, in that order; junction bases with no gene match: 5. The CDR3 loop reads CASKMQGAGANVLTF. The DNA of the CDR3 is TGTGCCAGCAAAATGCAGGGGGCTGGGGCCAACGTCCTGACTTTC.

J is TRBJ1-1 and V is TRBV5-8; D remains unclear. V gave up 1 base and J gave up 1 base, with 11 bases separating them. The CDR3 contains 15 residues. The V gene's germline CDR1 is SGHTS and CDR2 YDEGEE. The CDR3 DNA follows: TGTGCCAGCAGCTTGCTGTCAACAGCGAACACTGAAGCTTTCTTT. Its protein product is CASSLLSTANTEAFF.

The chain has TRBV4-1 and TRBJ1-2; tentative D call: TRBD1 (5 bases). The CDR3 is 15 residues long. Germline V lookup: CDR1 MGHRA, CDR2 YSYEKL. V lost 4 bases to trimming and J lost 4 bases, with 16 bases between them. CDR3 in DNA: TGCGCCAGCAGCCTCCTGGGTAGGACATCCTATGGCTACACCTTC. It specifies CASSLLGRTSYGYTF.

The chain employs TRBV28 and TRBJ2-1; tentative D call: TRBD2 (6 bases). Trimming cost V 6 bases and J 12 bases, with 12 bases left between them. This CDR3 has 11 residues. Per the germline V gene, CDR1 is MDHEN and CDR2 is SYDVKM. This CDR3 reads CASSWTEGQFF. CDR3 sequence (DNA): TGTGCCAGCAGCTGGACGGAGGGGCAGTTCTTC.

This clone has a handful of counts. The V and J genes are TRBV6-5 and TRBJ2-7; D ambiguous. Trimming shortened V by 7 bases and J by 4 bases, and 5 bases separated the two germline ends. CDR1 and CDR2 (germline): MNHEY, SVGAGI. This CDR3 has 10 residues. CDR3 in DNA: TGTGCCAGCAATCAATACGAGCAGTACTTC. Its translation is CASNQYEQYF.

The chain joins TRBV6-1 to TRBJ1-1; a weak D match, TRBD1 (5 bases). Trimming removed 3 bases at V and 6 bases at J, with 14 bases between. Germline V gene lookup returns CDR1 MNHNS and CDR2 SASEGT. The CDR3 sequence is 14 residues long. CDR3 region: CASSDTGGSPEAFF. Here the CDR3 DNA reads TGTGCCAGCAGTGATACAGGAGGGAGCCCTGAAGCTTTCTTT.

The rearrangement uses TRBV6-5 and TRBJ2-7; D unresolved. Trimming shortened V by 8 bases and J by 2 bases, and 7 bases separated the two germline ends. Germline loops: CDR1 MNHEY, CDR2 SVGAGI. There are 11 residues in the CDR3. CDR3 protein: CASHETYEQYF. CDR3 DNA: TGTGCCAGCCACGAGACCTACGAGCAGTACTTC.

The genes are TRBV6-1 and TRBJ1-1; 7 bases are shared with TRBD1. In germline, CDR1 is MNHNS, CDR2 SASEGT. The CDR3 extends over 14 amino acids. V was pared by 3 bases and J by 1 base, with 2 bases of the junction left unmatched. CDR3 loop: CASSDQGENTEAFF. The CDR3 DNA reads as TGTGCCAGCAGTGACCAGGGGGAGAACACTGAAGCTTTCTTT.

V and J are TRBV2 and TRBJ2-7, with D hard to call. This CDR3 comprises 11 residues. Trimming took off 5 bases at V and 4 bases at J, with 6 bases between the two ends. Per the germline V gene, CDR1 is SNHLY and CDR2 is FYNNEI. The CDR3 loop is CASSTVYEQYF. CDR3 DNA sequence: TGTGCCAGCAGTACAGTTTACGAGCAGTACTTC.